Listed below are T cell receptor beta chains from one sample, sequenced in a study of OX40 agonist ivuxolimab in advanced cancers. Some clones are missing from TCRdb's copy, which holds only in-frame ones; the method was immunoSEQ multiplex PCR. The repertoire holds under 25,000 clones, with 74% as singletons. The source was CD4+ or CD8+ T cells sorted from blood, collected in a trial of the OX40 agonist ivuxolimab. These receptors were collected from an adult with an advanced solid tumor such as melanoma, head and neck, liver or kidney cancer. Each CDR3 is given without its conserved first and last residue. The order of the fields is V gene, J gene, D gene, CDR3 length, CDR3 protein. A D gene is named only where the DNA matches it firmly.

TRBV2	TRBJ2-3	-	14	ASSDRPDSSTDTQY
TRBV27	TRBJ2-1	TRBD2	15	ASSLPGLAGKYNEQF
TRBV28	TRBJ2-5	-	12	ASSLFPHGETQY
TRBV9	TRBJ2-3	-	15	ASNLEAQGPATDTQY
TRBV9	TRBJ1-2	TRBD1	13	ASSATGQGIYGYT
TRBV28	TRBJ2-1	TRBD1	13	ASSSGTGWNNEQF
TRBV7-9	TRBJ1-1	-	10	ASSFDSLGPF
TRBV6-5	TRBJ2-7	-	9	ASRESYEQY
TRBV14	TRBJ2-3	-	11	ASSHYPRETQY
TRBV7-3	TRBJ2-1	-	15	ASSKYFQGSSYNEQF
TRBV5-3	TRBJ1-5	-	12	ARSQEGGNQPQH
TRBV21-1	TRBJ1-2	-	14	ASSSYAGRERYGYT
TRBV11-3	TRBJ2-1	-	12	ASSLYENSNEQF
TRBV13	TRBJ1-1	-	10	ASTAGMTEAF
TRBV15	TRBJ2-1	-	13	ATSRELGSGNEQF
TRBV4-3	TRBJ2-7	-	12	ASSQDTGRREQY
TRBV7-8	TRBJ1-5	-	14	ASSLGDIYENQPQH
TRBV7-9	TRBJ1-2	-	14	ASSLEVGGTAYGYT
TRBV7-6	TRBJ1-2	-	11	ASSFGPLDGYT
TRBV4-1	TRBJ1-1	TRBD1	11	ASRITGGTEAF
TRBV19	TRBJ2-7	TRBD1	12	ASTTGTGAYEQY
TRBV18	TRBJ2-7	TRBD1	13	ASSPRDRGTYEQY
TRBV7-8	TRBJ1-1	-	11	ASSLAGVTEAF
TRBV11-3	TRBJ1-1	TRBD1	13	ASSGRTGGATEAF
TRBV19	TRBJ2-1	TRBD2	13	ASSPVREGRDEQF
TRBV7-9	TRBJ2-2	-	17	ASSLDPRSSRAYAGELF
TRBV19	TRBJ2-1	TRBD2	14	ASSILSGGTSGEQF
TRBV7-9	TRBJ2-5	-	10	ACGLDQETQY
TRBV7-9	TRBJ2-1	TRBD2	13	ASSLGASGYNEQF
TRBV6-5	TRBJ2-7	TRBD1	12	ASSLGTGVYEQY
TRBV28	TRBJ2-3	-	14	ASNYRVEAGTDTQY
TRBV7-9	TRBJ2-7	-	13	ASSLGTGTDDEQY
TRBV6-1	TRBJ2-6	TRBD1	13	ASSVTGAGANVLT
TRBV6-1	TRBJ2-7	-	12	ASSLWEASYEQY
TRBV5-1	TRBJ2-1	TRBD2	12	ASSVAGAYNEQF
TRBV19	TRBJ2-7	-	10	ASSFMTGEQY
TRBV9	TRBJ1-2	TRBD1	14	ASSVVARDRAVGYT
TRBV6-5	TRBJ2-3	-	10	ASSVFTDTQY
TRBV4-3	TRBJ2-7	-	12	ASSQVMGAYEQY
TRBV19	TRBJ2-7	-	11	ASLDIGSYEQY
TRBV27	TRBJ2-1	-	13	ASSLYAGVYNEQF
TRBV9	TRBJ2-1	-	12	ASSPSTSYNEQF